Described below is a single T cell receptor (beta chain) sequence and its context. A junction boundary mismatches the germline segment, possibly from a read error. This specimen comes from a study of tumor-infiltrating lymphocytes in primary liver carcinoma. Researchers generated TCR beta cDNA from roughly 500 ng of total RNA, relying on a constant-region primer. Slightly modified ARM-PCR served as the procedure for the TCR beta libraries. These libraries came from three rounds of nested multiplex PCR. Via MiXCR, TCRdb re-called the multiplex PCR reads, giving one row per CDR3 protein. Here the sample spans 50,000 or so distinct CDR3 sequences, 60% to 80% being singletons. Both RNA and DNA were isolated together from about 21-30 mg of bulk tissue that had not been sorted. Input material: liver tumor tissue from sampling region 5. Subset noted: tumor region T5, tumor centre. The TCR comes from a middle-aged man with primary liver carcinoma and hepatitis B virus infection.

Here the CDR3 DNA reads TGCAGCGGCCACCGGGAGGGGGAGGACACTGAAGTTTTCTTT. This gives the protein CSGHREGEDTEVFF. The rearrangement uses TRBV29-1 and TRBJ1-1; D is perhaps TRBD1 (6 bases). The length of the CDR3 is 14 residues. Germline V CDR1 and CDR2: SQVTM, ANQGSEA.